The TCR beta chain under discussion was sequenced for a study of T cell responses to AZD1222 COVID-19 vaccine. Per germline, CDR1 SGHRS and CDR2 YFSETQ. V dropped 0 bases and J dropped 4 bases, with 16 bases sitting between them. The CDR3 has 16 amino acids. Libraries were prepared by immunoSEQ multiplex PCR; TCRdb keeps only in-frame clonotypes and omits some of them. The sample lists about 150,000 clones; roughly 90% were seen once. The sequences come from peripheral blood, collected 28 days after the second AZD1222 dose. The rearrangement joins TRBV5-1 to TRBJ1-1, with unresolved D. The sequence came from an adult who received the AZD1222 COVID-19 vaccine. The CDR3 sequence: CASSLDAWAVRTEAFF. DNA for the CDR3: TGCGCCAGCAGCTTGGATGCGTGGGCCGTTCGCACTGAAGCTTTCTTT. The full variable domain, with the rest looked up from reference TRBV5-1 and TRBJ1-1, is KAGVTQTPRYLIKTRGQQVTLSCSPISGHRSVSWYQQTPGQGLQFLFEYFSETQRNKGNFPGRFSGRQFSNSRSEMNVSTLELGDSALYLCASSLDAWAVRTEAFFGQGTRLTVV.